What follows is one TCR beta chain and its context. In its sample, this clone was seen a few times. The antigen it recognizes is unknown. Base qualities were left out, and no much larger clone turns up one base away. These data originate in a study of cytomegalovirus exposure and HLA in healthy donors (dated by TCRdb to 2017 to 2019). About the full investigation: An earlier analysis of several hundred of the donors reported approximately 260 Gb of sequence data and 117 million unique TCR beta sequences obtained from roughly 170 million T cells. Around 300 gigabases of sequencing data and tens of millions of unique TCR sequences were included in an early release covering about 700 HLA-typed donors. The genetic ancestry cluster associated with self-reported Caucasian donors included roughly four fifths of the 350 to 500 genotyped donors. The study aimed to test whether cataloging public T cell receptors could reveal signatures of past pathogen exposure. The study profiled the T cell repertoires of under 700 subjects by immunosequencing and related them to cytomegalovirus serostatus. Along with the roughly 670-subject first cohort, a separate validation cohort of over a hundred different subjects was used. To predict cytomegalovirus infection status, the study brought together high-throughput TCR immunosequencing, statistical association of individual TCRs with disease status, and machine learning. To study patterns of TCR occurrence, a later analysis re-analyzed previously published TCR beta repertoires from 700 or so donors and added high-resolution HLA genotyping. Rather than drawing on any new phenotypic data, the later analysis identified candidate immune exposures from TCR beta sequences and the way those sequences occurred across donors. To decide whether each TCR beta V gene segment behaved as functional or pseudogenic, an earlier analysis of approximately 600 of the donors relied on high-throughput TCR beta sequencing. Alongside the repertoire data, information on donor age, sex, ethnicity and CMV serostatus was compiled. A later genetic analysis used genome-wide SNP genotypes for about 65% of the 666 donors, treating that subset as a discovery cohort. Every repertoire in the discovery cohort had been generated on one and the same sequencing platform. HLA typing covered class I and class II loci at four-digit resolution. The number of typed donors differed by locus: about 620-640 for A, B, C, DRB1 and DQB1; approximately 530 for DQA1; about 600 for DPA1; and around 490 for DPB1. Roughly five DR-DQ haplotypes were handled as single units for association and clustering, since linkage in the cohort was strong. Across approximately 400 genotyped donors of the cohort, an average of approximately 240,000 unique TCR beta nucleotide sequences per donor were sequenced, and roughly 20% of those sequences were non-productive.

To prepare the library, the immunoSEQ multiplex PCR assay was applied. For the multiplex PCR, a mixture combining 60 forward primers for TCR Vbeta segments and 13 reverse primers for TCR Jbeta segments was used. The CDR3 region of rearranged TCR beta genes was amplified from genomic DNA by a multiplex PCR assay. Amplified TCR beta libraries were sequenced as 87-base-pair reads on the Illumina HiSeq System. Concerning the study's data processing: Across the roughly 670 repertoires, a later analysis counted 80 million or so unique TCR beta chains, roughly 11 million of which were shared by at least two donors. Raw reads were error-corrected and collapsed into unique sequences with a nearest-neighbor algorithm that merged closely related sequences to remove PCR and sequencing errors. To assign V, D and J gene segments, CDR3 sequences were aligned to IMGT reference sequences. For a sequence to be retained, at least a six-nucleotide match to both a V gene segment and a J gene segment was required. Rearrangements were called productive when the CDR3 lacked stop codons and stayed in frame with V and J; all others were non-productive. Following IMGT convention, CDR3 was defined as the stretch from the second conserved V-encoded cysteine up to the conserved J-encoded phenylalanine. The earlier analysis of fewer than 700 of the donors excluded sequences that lacked an unambiguous match to a single V gene segment. An earlier analysis of several hundred of the donors called V segments functional above 56.7% productive rearrangements and segregating when the between-donor standard deviation exceeded 5%. A statistical classification framework was developed to diagnose cytomegalovirus status using the catalog of TCR beta chain sequences. V and J gene assignment, in a later analysis, came from comparing TCR nucleotide sequences with IMGT/GENE-DB human TR gene sequences. The TCRdist pipeline was used in a later analysis to assign CDR3 sequences and most-parsimonious VDJ recombination scenarios. In a later analysis, each TCR beta chain was defined by its CDR3 amino acid sequence together with its V-gene family, and reads without a unique V-gene family were excluded. In a later analysis, approximately 590 highly shared, low-generation-probability nucleotide sequences were removed to address suspected cross-contamination and a sequencing artifact. For each public chain, a later analysis derived a clonal expansion index from normalized ranks of inferred template counts within each repertoire. In a later analysis, generation probabilities were computed with a VDJ recombination model fitted to out-of-frame rearrangements, and the resulting probabilities were checked against IGoR. A later analysis scored TCR-TCR, TCR-HLA and TCR-CMV co-occurrence with hypergeometric tests, applying a repertoire-size bias correction to TCR pairs. In a later analysis, false discovery rates were estimated by permuting HLA or CMV assignments 20 times. A later analysis grouped co-occurring TCRs with DBSCAN, adding TCRdist sequence similarity when clustering within HLA-allele-positive subsets. Repertoires with fewer than 30,000 or more than 120,000 public chains, plus five repertoires with anomalous nucleotide sharing, were excluded from co-occurrence clustering. TCRdb provides this immuneACCESS table in a form limited to in-frame rearrangements. Some clones are lacking; in checked studies, under half of them reflect an unresolved V gene, and why the rest are absent is not known. The DNA gave D and trimming, while V, J and clone size come from that table. For this sample the table gives roughly 140,000 clones, of which 78% were detected only once. The ten largest clones take up roughly 2.8% of the sample.

The cohort comprised 550 to 700 healthy bone marrow donors. At the time of sampling, every cohort member was nominally healthy, though immune exposures that went unrecorded were likely present. The donor tested CMV seronegative, placing the donor among the approximately 360 seronegative members of the cohort. Every donor gave a peripheral blood sample, and the peripheral blood mononuclear cells from that sample were used for TCR beta sequencing. Genomic DNA was extracted from the blood cell samples with the Qiagen DNeasy Blood Extraction Kit. At the junction V is shortened by 0 bases and J by 2 bases, with 8 bases in between. The cysteine opens and the phenylalanine closes a CDR3 of 15 amino acids. The only DNA kept is the CDR3, 45 bases in frame from the first base. CDR1 and CDR2 (MRHNA, SNTAGT) derive from the germline V gene. Study-wide conclusions, independent of this receptor: Only TCR beta chains were sequenced in this cohort, and the absence of alpha or paired-chain data limited detectable features. Several of the top co-occurrence clusters appeared to be linked to parvovirus B19, influenza, CMV and Epstein-Barr virus, according to a later analysis. A few of the identified cytomegalovirus-associated TCR beta chains were confirmed in vitro to be specific for cytomegalovirus antigens. A group of highly shared sequence variants was considered likely to be a technical artifact of the sequencing pipeline. Because counts were too low, some 17 rarely observed V segments, including chromosome 9 orphons, were excluded from the earlier analysis of about 500 of the donors. The study listed 170 or so TCR beta chains as associated with cytomegalovirus. A later genetic analysis reported fewer N-insertions in productive TCRs among donors in an Asian-associated ancestry cluster than the roughly 640-donor mean. Sequencing depth was assumed to be roughly uniform across donors in the presence/absence analyses, though that assumption may not hold. The authors suggested that the approach could potentially be generalized to other disease states and immunological phenotypes. The 87-base-pair reads could not distinguish some IMGT-functional V segments, including TRBV6-2 and TRBV6-3, so those segments were excluded. In a later analysis, TCR association rates were found to vary across HLA loci, with the most associated TCRs seen for DRB1 alleles and the fewest for HLA-C alleles. An earlier analysis of roughly 570 of the donors showed that most TCR beta V segments appeared in productive rearrangements either about 87% or about 30% of the time, which broadly matched IMGT annotations. When HLA alleles, especially DR and DQ, strongly co-occurred, TCR associations were difficult to assign to individual alleles. Correlated functional status among segregating V segments might be attributable to linkage disequilibrium, but an unknown experimental factor could not be ruled out. The classifier was reported to diagnose cytomegalovirus status with high specificity and sensitivity in both the original cohort and the validation cohort. A further reported finding was that TCR beta sequences accurately predicted the HLA-A and HLA-B alleles for most subjects in the first cohort. Specific HLA alleles were associated with 15,000 to 20,000 TCR beta sequences at a false discovery rate of 0.05 in a later analysis. In a later analysis, HLA-associated TCR beta chains were found to be more clonally expanded and to have lower generation probabilities than equally common non-associated chains. Across donors, most TCR sequences were observed very rarely, whereas some public TCRs were present in many individuals. An association between a missense DCLRE1C variant and V-gene and J-gene trimming of TCR beta chains was found in a later genetic analysis and replicated in an independent cohort. The only immune exposure information available for the cohort was CMV serostatus. A later analysis found that most CMV-associated TCR beta chains appeared HLA-restricted, with HLA associations seemingly driven largely by CMV exposure. Because HLA typing was unavailable for some donors at each locus, only the typed subset was used in association tests.

Sequenced input: PBMCs. The sequence was obtained from a male donor in good health and CMV-seronegative. The rearranged segments are TRBV6-4 and TRBJ2-1, and the D gene may be TRBD2, 6 bases matching. The sequenced DNA: TGTGCCAGCAGTGACTCGTCGGGAGCCTACAATGAGCAGTTCTTC. Its protein reads: CASSDSSGAYNEQFF.